Listed here are 27 T cell receptor beta chains from one sample, sequenced in a study of cytomegalovirus exposure and HLA in healthy donors. 13 Jbeta primers and 60 Vbeta primers were used for the PCR. Profiled with immunoSEQ multiplex PCR; TCRdb holds only in-frame clones, not every one. The table lists over 150,000 clones, roughly 79% of them singletons. The sequenced sample was PBMCs. These receptors were obtained from a man between 18 and 29 years old in good health and CMV-seronegative.

The chain couples TRBV18 to TRBJ2-3; D gene unclear. The V end lost 4 bases, the J end lost 6 bases, and 11 bases lay between the germline ends. Germline V gives CDR1 KGHSH, CDR2 LQKENI. The CDR3 consists of 13 residues. DNA for the CDR3: TGTGCCAGCTCACGGCTTACCGGGGATACGCAGTATTTT. Its protein is CASSRLTGDTQYF.

This clone came up a few times. The rearrangement uses TRBV6-1 and TRBJ1-1, with 7 bases matching TRBD1. Germline CDR1 MNHNS, CDR2 SASEGT. Trimming removed 5 bases from V and 1 base from J; junction bases left unmatched: 4. The CDR3 sequence is 14 residues long. The CDR3 reads CASSYGTANTEAFF. The CDR3 DNA is TGTGCCAGCAGTTATGGGACAGCGAACACTGAAGCTTTCTTT.

This sequence joins TRBV2 and TRBJ2-1; no clear D gene. This CDR3 spans 12 amino acids. CDR1 SNHLY and CDR2 FYNNEI come from the germline V gene. Trimming stripped 7 bases from V and 9 bases from J, with 13 bases between. CDR3 sequence (DNA): TGTGCCAGCAAGAATCCGGTTGGTGAGCAGTTCTTC. Its translation: CASKNPVGEQFF.

The chain links TRBV5-6 to TRBJ1-2; 7 bases match TRBD1. V lost 3 bases, J lost 5 bases, and 1 base stayed unmatched. CDR1 and CDR2 (germline): SGHDT, YYEEEE. This CDR3 has 12 residues. The CDR3 is CASSSTGYGYTF. In nucleotides, the CDR3 is TGTGCCAGCAGCTCGACAGGGTATGGCTACACCTTC.

This chain links TRBV27 with TRBJ2-2, with TRBD2 matching 8 bases. Germline assignment: CDR1 MNHEY and CDR2 SMNVEV (reference sequence). Losses at the gene ends were 6 bases for V and 8 bases for J; bases not matched to a gene: 23. CDR3 length: 19 residues. In DNA, the CDR3 is TGTGCCAGCAGCCCCACGGGACTAGTAACCTGGGGTCCAACGGGGGAGCTGTTTTTT. It translates to CASSPTGLVTWGPTGELFF.

The genes are TRBV9 and TRBJ2-1, with a weak D call TRBD1 (6 bases). Trimming took 1 base from V and 3 from J, leaving 11 bases between them. Germline CDR1 reads SGDLS; CDR2 reads YYNGEE. This CDR3 spans 15 amino acids. As DNA, the CDR3 is TGTGCCAGCAGCGTACAACAGGGCATCTACAATGAGCAGTTCTTC. This codes for CASSVQQGIYNEQFF. Based on the CDR3 plus reference TRBV9 and TRBJ2-1, the full variable domain is DSGVTQTPKHLITATGQRVTLRCSPRSGDLSVYWYQQSLDQGLQFLIQYYNGEERAKGNILERFSAQQFPDLHSELNLSSLELGDSALYFCASSVQQGIYNEQFFGPGTRLTVL.

This chain uses TRBV7-2 with TRBJ1-4, with D tentatively TRBD1 (5 bases). The CDR3 is 15 amino acids. The germline V gene encodes CDR1 SGHTA and CDR2 FQGNSA. V shed 4 bases and J shed 2 bases, with 11 bases lying between them. The chain's CDR3 is CASSSQTVTNEKLFF. The DNA for the CDR3 is TGTGCCAGCAGCTCCCAGACAGTTACTAATGAAAAACTGTTTTTT. The variable domain in full, with the rest retrieved from reference TRBV7-2 and TRBJ1-4, is GAGVSQSPSNKVTEKGKDVELRCDPISGHTALYWYRQSLGQGLEFLIYFQGNSAPDKSGLPSDRFSAERTGGSVSTLTIQRTQQEDSAVYLCASSSQTVTNEKLFFGSGTQLSVL.

The chain links TRBV27 to TRBJ2-5; tentatively, D is TRBD1 (5 bases). V gave up 5 bases and J gave up 2 bases, with 21 bases separating them. Germline-derived CDR1 and CDR2 are MNHEY and SMNVEV (reference sequence). The CDR3 sequence is 17 residues long. This CDR3 is CASSPDIIMFGQETQYF. CDR3 sequence (DNA): TGTGCCAGCAGTCCGGACATTATTATGTTCGGTCAAGAGACCCAGTACTTC.

The chain couples TRBV5-6 to TRBJ2-1; possible D gene TRBD1, 5 bases. Germline loops: CDR1 SGHDT, CDR2 YYEEEE. Trimming removed 4 bases at V and 0 bases at J, with 14 bases between. The CDR3 extends over 16 amino acids. As DNA, the CDR3 is TGTGCCAGCAGCCCGACAGCGACGAGCTCCTACAATGAGCAGTTCTTC. Its protein product is CASSPTATSSYNEQFF.

The V gene is TRBV19, the J gene TRBJ1-5, with TRBD1 as a possible D gene (6 bases). The germline V and J ends were trimmed by 8 bases and 4 bases, with 12 bases remaining between them. This CDR3 is 13 amino acids long. Germline V CDR1 and CDR2: LNHDA, SQIVND (reference sequence). The CDR3 is CASRGQPNQPQHF. The CDR3 region has the DNA TGTGCCAGTCGTGGACAGCCGAATCAGCCCCAGCATTTT.

J is TRBJ2-7 and V is TRBV4-1, with no clear D. The CDR3 has 13 amino acids. Trimming took 1 base from V and 3 from J, leaving 7 bases between them. Germline V gives CDR1 MGHRA, CDR2 YSYEKL. The CDR3 nucleotides read TGCGCCAGCAGCCAAGCTCACGGCTACGAGCAGTACTTC. Its translation is CASSQAHGYEQYF.

The table lists this clone with a count of one. This chain links TRBV5-1 with TRBJ1-6; a possible D gene is TRBD1 (5 bases). The CDR3 is 14 residues long. Trimming took off 4 bases at V and 4 bases at J, with 9 bases between the two ends. Germline V lookup: CDR1 SGHRS, CDR2 YFSETQ. The CDR3 loop is CASSVDSYNSPLHF. For the CDR3, the DNA is TGCGCCAGCAGCGTCGACAGTTATAATTCACCCCTCCACTTT.

The chain links TRBV18 to TRBJ1-2; 8 bases are shared with TRBD1. The CDR3 runs to 14 residues. In germline, CDR1 is KGHSH, CDR2 LQKENI. Losses at the gene ends were 3 bases for V and 6 bases for J; bases not matched to a gene: 6. Written as DNA, the CDR3 is TGTGCCAGCTCACCGACGGACAGGGCGGATGGCTACACCTTC. This codes for CASSPTDRADGYTF.

The V gene is TRBV18, the J gene TRBJ1-4; 10 bases fit TRBD1. The junction had 4 bases not matched to a gene; V was cut back by 4 bases and J by 8 bases. The germline V gene has CDR1 KGHSH and CDR2 LQKENI. The CDR3 is 14 residues long. The CDR3, as DNA: TGTGCCAGCTCACTACGGGGACAGGGGGAAAAACTGTTTTTT. Translation: CASSLRGQGEKLFF.

This sequence joins TRBV23-1 and TRBJ1-3; D gene ambiguous. TRBV23-1 falls under the ORF class, with uncertain function. The CDR3 has 13 residues. Trimming shortened V by 10 bases and J by 0 bases, and 10 bases separated the two germline ends. CDR3 in DNA: TGCGCCACCTTCGACAACTCTGGAAACACCATATATTTT. Encoded protein: CATFDNSGNTIYF.

The genes are TRBV7-6 and TRBJ2-5; D may be TRBD1 (6 bases). Germline V gene lookup returns CDR1 SGHVS and CDR2 FNYEAQ. This CDR3 comprises 13 residues. V was cut by 1 base and J by 3 bases, with 6 bases left in between. CDR3 coding DNA: TGTGCCAGCAGCTTAGACAGGGAAGAGACCCAGTACTTC. This sequence encodes CASSLDREETQYF. The full variable domain, its missing parts supplied by reference TRBV7-6 and TRBJ2-5, is GAGVSQSPRYKVTKRGQDVALRCDPISGHVSLYWYRQALGQGPEFLTYFNYEAQQDKSGLPNDRFSAERPEGSISTLTIQRTEQRDSAMYRCASSLDREETQYFGPGTRLLVL.

This chain links TRBV6-5 with TRBJ2-2, with TRBD2 identical over 8 bases. The germline CDR1 and CDR2 sequences are MNHEY and SVGAGI. This CDR3 is built from 16 residues. J was trimmed by 1 base and V by 0 bases; bases with no gene match: 1. The CDR3 sequence: CASSYSRGGNTGELFF. CDR3 nucleotides: TGTGCCAGCAGTTACTCACGGGGGGGGAACACCGGGGAGCTGTTTTTT.

The V call is TRBV6-6, the J call TRBJ1-1, with a tentative D call TRBD1 (5 bases). Trimming stripped 6 bases from V and 1 base from J, with 9 bases between. The CDR3 has 13 residues. Germline CDR1 MNHNY, CDR2 SVGAGI (reference sequence). CDR3 DNA sequence: TGTGCCAGCAGGTTCGGGGGGAACACTGAAGCTTTCTTT. Its translation is CASRFGGNTEAFF.

The chain links TRBV5-1 to TRBJ1-1, with a possible D match to TRBD1 (6 bases). This CDR3 region has 14 residues. CDR1 SGHRS and CDR2 YFSETQ come from the germline V gene. Trimming pared 2 bases from V and 10 bases from J, leaving 18 bases between. DNA for the CDR3: TGCGCCAGCAGCTTAGGGGGGGAGGGTGGCGGAGCTTTCTTT. Its translation is CASSLGGEGGGAFF. Full variable domain (missing parts from reference TRBV5-1 and TRBJ1-1): KAGVTQTPRYLIKTRGQQVTLSCSPISGHRSVSWYQQTPGQGLQFLFEYFSETQRNKGNFPGRFSGRQFSNSRSEMNVSTLELGDSALYLCASSLGGEGGGAFFGQGTRLTVV.

The V call is TRBV19, the J call TRBJ2-7; 9 bases match TRBD1. The V gene's germline CDR1 is LNHDA and CDR2 SQIVND (reference sequence). J was trimmed by 1 base and V by 5 bases; bases with no gene match: 6. The CDR3 is made up of 15 amino acids. The CDR3 region is CASSAAGTGSYEQYF. In DNA form, the CDR3 reads TGTGCCAGTAGTGCAGCCGGGACAGGGTCCTACGAGCAGTACTTC.

This rearrangement joins TRBV6-1 to TRBJ1-2; 7 nucleotides align to TRBD1. Germline lookup yields CDR1 MNHNS and CDR2 SASEGT. The V segment lost 0 bases and the J segment 8 bases; nucleotides outside the gene matches: 9. The CDR3 runs to 15 residues. CDR3 in DNA: TGTGCCAGCAGTGAAGCACCAGGGGGAGGAGGCGGCTACACCTTC. Encoded protein: CASSEAPGGGGGYTF.

This chain uses TRBV6-6 with TRBJ1-1, with a tentative D call TRBD1 (6 bases). Germline CDR1 MNHNY, CDR2 SVGAGI (reference sequence). The CDR3 has 13 residues. Trimming cost V 6 bases and J 6 bases, with 14 bases left between them. This chain's CDR3 is CASRRQEFAEAFF. The DNA of the CDR3 is TGTGCCAGCAGACGACAGGAGTTCGCTGAAGCTTTCTTT.

The chain has TRBV6-1 and TRBJ1-5, with D possibly being TRBD1 (6 bases). The CDR3 has 15 amino acids. V was cut by 8 bases and J by 5 bases, with 19 bases left in between. The germline gives CDR1 MNHNS, CDR2 SASEGT. This CDR3 is CASSVGQGRYQPQHF. In DNA, the CDR3 is TGTGCCAGCTCGGTGGGGCAGGGGAGATATCAGCCCCAGCATTTT.

The chain has TRBV19 and TRBJ1-4, with D unclear. The CDR3 runs to 14 residues. Trimming removed 7 bases at V and 3 bases at J, with 12 bases between. Germline loops: CDR1 LNHDA, CDR2 SQIVND (reference sequence). CDR3 DNA: TGTGCCAGTACCCCGTCGATAGCTAATGAAAAACTGTTTTTT. It translates to CASTPSIANEKLFF.

CDR3 in DNA: TGTGCCGCAGAAGCTACGGGTGAGCAGTTCTTC. Translation gives CAAEATGEQFF. J is TRBJ2-1 and V is TRBV6-5; the D is unclear. Per the germline V gene, CDR1 is MNHEY and CDR2 is SVGAGI. V was pared by 11 bases and J by 9 bases, with 14 bases between. This CDR3 contains 11 residues.

This clone has more than one count but fewer than ten. The chain carries TRBV13 and TRBJ2-3, with 9 bases identical to TRBD2. The CDR3 is 14 amino acids. With V trimmed by 5 bases and J by 3 bases, 3 bases remained unmatched. The germline V gene encodes CDR1 PRHDT and CDR2 FYEKMQ (reference sequence). The CDR3 spells CASSISGGTDTQYF. CDR3 DNA sequence: TGTGCCAGCAGCATTAGCGGGGGAACAGATACGCAGTATTTT.

The V and J genes are TRBV27 and TRBJ2-1; TRBD2 aligns across 8 bases. V trimming: 4 bases; J trimming: 3 bases; junction bases outside the gene matches: 11. The CDR3 is made up of 17 amino acids. The germline V gene encodes CDR1 MNHEY and CDR2 SMNVEV (reference sequence). CDR3 in amino acids: CASSWGEERGSYNEQFF. The CDR3 DNA sequence: TGTGCCAGCAGTTGGGGCGAGGAGCGGGGGAGCTACAATGAGCAGTTCTTC.